A selection of T cell receptor beta chains follows, all from one sample in a study of blood T cell repertoires in COVID-19. Sequencing used immunoSEQ multiplex PCR; TCRdb keeps in-frame clones, though not all of them. Among approximately 260,000 clones listed, more than 75% were seen once. Sequences were obtained from PBMCs or T cells enriched from blood (not recorded which). The receptor set was obtained from a woman aged 40 to 50 with acute COVID-19. CDR3s include the opening cysteine and the closing phenylalanine or tryptophan. The order of the fields is J gene, V gene, CDR3 length, CDR3 protein.

j_call: TRBJ2-1; v_call: TRBV19; cdr3_length: 17; cdr3_aa: CASSTHTLAGAYNEQFF
j_call: TRBJ1-1; v_call: TRBV10-1; cdr3_length: 15; cdr3_aa: CASRRGTGGLTEAFF
j_call: TRBJ1-2; v_call: TRBV7-2; cdr3_length: 13; cdr3_aa: CASSLSSNYGYTF
j_call: TRBJ2-1; v_call: TRBV11-3; cdr3_length: 14; cdr3_aa: CASSVDRVFREQFF
j_call: TRBJ2-3; v_call: TRBV7-7; cdr3_length: 16; cdr3_aa: CASSREASGSRSTQYF
j_call: TRBJ1-4; v_call: TRBV29-1; cdr3_length: 13; cdr3_aa: CSVLQGPNEKLFF
j_call: TRBJ1-2; v_call: TRBV10-3; cdr3_length: 13; cdr3_aa: CAISESEYYGYTF
j_call: TRBJ2-7; v_call: TRBV6-5; cdr3_length: 15; cdr3_aa: CASFGTSGYSYEQYF
j_call: TRBJ2-3; v_call: TRBV9; cdr3_length: 14; cdr3_aa: CASSAQGGTDTQYF
j_call: TRBJ1-5; v_call: TRBV15; cdr3_length: 14; cdr3_aa: CATSRGTSNQPQHF
j_call: TRBJ2-1; v_call: TRBV9; cdr3_length: 14; cdr3_aa: CASSVGSTYNEQFF
j_call: TRBJ2-7; v_call: TRBV6-5; cdr3_length: 15; cdr3_aa: CASQPGLAGTYEQYF
j_call: TRBJ2-1; v_call: TRBV6-1; cdr3_length: 14; cdr3_aa: CASSDNDNYNEQFF
j_call: TRBJ1-1; v_call: TRBV6-6; cdr3_length: 14; cdr3_aa: CASSRQGTNTEAFF
j_call: TRBJ2-3; v_call: TRBV4-2; cdr3_length: 17; cdr3_aa: CASSSWESGRNTDTQYF
j_call: TRBJ1-1; v_call: TRBV5-8; cdr3_length: 14; cdr3_aa: CASSWNTGRTEAFF
j_call: TRBJ1-2; v_call: TRBV5-4; cdr3_length: 15; cdr3_aa: CASSLDRGRNYGYTF
j_call: TRBJ2-5; v_call: TRBV2; cdr3_length: 15; cdr3_aa: CASSDVAAIGETQYF
j_call: TRBJ2-2; v_call: TRBV7-7; cdr3_length: 15; cdr3_aa: CATGTSGPRTGELFF
j_call: TRBJ2-2; v_call: TRBV6-1; cdr3_length: 18; cdr3_aa: CASSDSAGKRANTGELFF
j_call: TRBJ1-2; v_call: TRBV30; cdr3_length: 15; cdr3_aa: CAWSVGTFADYGYTF
j_call: TRBJ2-7; v_call: TRBV5-1; cdr3_length: 11; cdr3_aa: CASSLAYEQYF
j_call: TRBJ2-1; v_call: TRBV9; cdr3_length: 15; cdr3_aa: CASSVDSSSYNEQFF
j_call: TRBJ2-3; v_call: TRBV4-1; cdr3_length: 18; cdr3_aa: CASSPVREVAGATDTQYF
j_call: TRBJ1-1; v_call: TRBV30; cdr3_length: 13; cdr3_aa: CAWSKTGTTEAFF
j_call: TRBJ2-1; v_call: TRBV10-1; cdr3_length: 16; cdr3_aa: CASSESGHDLHNEQFF
j_call: TRBJ2-1; v_call: TRBV21-1; cdr3_length: 15; cdr3_aa: CASSTPSTSYNEQFF
j_call: TRBJ2-1; v_call: TRBV7-9; cdr3_length: 13; cdr3_aa: CASSLGGLNEQFF
j_call: TRBJ1-2; v_call: TRBV2; cdr3_length: 12; cdr3_aa: CASSEEGDGYTF
j_call: TRBJ1-2; v_call: TRBV20-1; cdr3_length: 11; cdr3_aa: CSATGYYGYTF
j_call: TRBJ2-7; v_call: TRBV18; cdr3_length: 14; cdr3_aa: CASSRRDTSYEQYF